The T cell receptor (beta chain) described here comes from a study of blood T cell repertoires in COVID-19. On the study more broadly: The study drew acute and convalescent COVID-19 samples from the United States, Italy and Spain. Sources were T cells, B-cell-depleted T cells, or PBMCs; the material itself was cDNA or gDNA.

Original handling: Using reference gene primer amplification, nucleated cell counts were estimated. Generated by immunoSEQ multiplex PCR, the TCRdb table keeps only in-frame clones and is missing some. That table is the source of V, J and clone size, and D and trimming were worked out from the DNA. The sample yields 75,000 to 90,000 clones, roughly 80% seen once. The CDR3 sequence is 22 residues long. The chain has TRBV21-1 and TRBJ2-7; no check of the table's D call, TRBD1, against the DNA was made. TRBV21-1 represents a pseudogene. This TCR was sampled from a woman in her forties with active or convalescent COVID-19. The material sequenced was peripheral blood. CDR3 DNA: TGTGCCAGCAGTAAATTGACCGCTCGTGGACAGGGGGCTTGGTCCGAAGCCTACGAGCAGTACTTC. Encoded protein: CASSKLTARGQGAWSEAYEQYF.